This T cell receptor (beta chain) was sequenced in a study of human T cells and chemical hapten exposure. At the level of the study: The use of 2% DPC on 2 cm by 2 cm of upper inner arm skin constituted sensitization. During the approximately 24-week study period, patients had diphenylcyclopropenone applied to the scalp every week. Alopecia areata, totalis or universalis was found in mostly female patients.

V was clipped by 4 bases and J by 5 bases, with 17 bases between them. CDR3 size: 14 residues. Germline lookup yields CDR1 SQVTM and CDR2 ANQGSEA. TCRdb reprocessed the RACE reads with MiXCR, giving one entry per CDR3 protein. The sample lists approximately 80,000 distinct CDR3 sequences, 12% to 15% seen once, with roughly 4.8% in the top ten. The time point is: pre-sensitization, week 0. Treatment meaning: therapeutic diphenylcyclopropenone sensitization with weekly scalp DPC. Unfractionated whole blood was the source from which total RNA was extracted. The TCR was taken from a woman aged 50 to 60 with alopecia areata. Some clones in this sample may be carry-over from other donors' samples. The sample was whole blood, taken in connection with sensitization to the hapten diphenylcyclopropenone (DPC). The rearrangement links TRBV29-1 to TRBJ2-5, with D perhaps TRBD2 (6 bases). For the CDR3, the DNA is TGCAGCGTTGGAAGAGGGACGGAGGGGGAGACCCAGTACTTC. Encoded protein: CSVGRGTEGETQYF.